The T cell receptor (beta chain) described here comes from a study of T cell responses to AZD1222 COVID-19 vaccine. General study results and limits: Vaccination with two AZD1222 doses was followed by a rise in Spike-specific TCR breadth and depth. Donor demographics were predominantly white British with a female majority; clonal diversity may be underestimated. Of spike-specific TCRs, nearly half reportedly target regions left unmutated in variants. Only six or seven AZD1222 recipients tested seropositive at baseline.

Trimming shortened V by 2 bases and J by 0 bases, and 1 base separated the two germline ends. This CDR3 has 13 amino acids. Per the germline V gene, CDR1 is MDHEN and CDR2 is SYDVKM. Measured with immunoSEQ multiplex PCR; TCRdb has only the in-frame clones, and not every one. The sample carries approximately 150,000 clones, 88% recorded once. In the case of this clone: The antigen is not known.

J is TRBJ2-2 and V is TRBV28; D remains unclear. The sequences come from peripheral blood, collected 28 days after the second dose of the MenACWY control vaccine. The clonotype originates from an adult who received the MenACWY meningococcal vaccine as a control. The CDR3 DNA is TGTGCCAGCAGTTTAACGAACACCGGGGAGCTGTTTTTT. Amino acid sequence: CASSLTNTGELFF.